The 8 T cell receptor beta chains listed next were all sequenced from one sample in a study of blood T cell repertoires in COVID-19. Data came from immunoSEQ multiplex PCR; TCRdb stores just in-frame clones and leaves some out. The table shows under 200,000 clones, with about nine tenths occurring only once. Specimen: peripheral blood. The receptors shown here come from a man aged 18 to 29 with COVID-19, enrolled during active disease.

The chain is built from TRBV9 and TRBJ1-1, with 7 bases that match TRBD1. With 5 bases clipped from V and 0 bases from J, the junction kept 7 bases outside the gene matches. The CDR3 covers 15 residues. Germline V lookup: CDR1 SGDLS, CDR2 YYNGEE. As DNA, the CDR3 is TGTGCCAGCAGTGGTACGACAGGGCTGAACACTGAAGCTTTCTTT. Encoded protein: CASSGTTGLNTEAFF. The complete variable domain, with remaining parts taken from reference TRBV9 and TRBJ1-1, reads DSGVTQTPKHLITATGQRVTLRCSPRSGDLSVYWYQQSLDQGLQFLIQYYNGEERAKGNILERFSAQQFPDLHSELNLSSLELGDSALYFCASSGTTGLNTEAFFGQGTRLTVV.

This rearrangement joins TRBV9 to TRBJ2-2; D perhaps matches TRBD2 (6 bases). The V gene lost 4 bases and the J gene lost 4 bases, with 14 bases spanning the gap. Germline CDR1 is SGDLS and CDR2 is YYNGEE. CDR3 length equals 15 residues. The CDR3 bases are TGTGCCAGCAGCCCCCTGTGGGGACTCACCGGGGAGCTGTTTTTT. Its protein product is CASSPLWGLTGELFF.

This chain uses TRBV15 with TRBJ1-5; TRBD1 is a possible D gene (5 bases). V lost 1 base, J lost 0 bases, and 16 bases lay in between. The CDR3 covers 18 residues. The germline V gene has CDR1 LNHNV and CDR2 YYDKDF (reference sequence). CDR3 protein: CATSRADITAGSNQPQHF. The CDR3 region has the DNA TGTGCCACCAGCAGAGCGGACATTACCGCAGGTAGCAATCAGCCCCAGCATTTT.

The chain links TRBV9 to TRBJ1-1, with D unclear. Trimming left V 4 bases short and J 1 base short, with 8 bases between. The V gene's germline CDR1 is SGDLS and CDR2 YYNGEE. CDR3 length: 13 amino acids. As DNA, the CDR3 is TGTGCCAGCAGCCCCACACCGAACACTGAAGCTTTCTTT. This codes for CASSPTPNTEAFF.

The chain links TRBV13 to TRBJ2-1, with D unclear. The CDR3 contains 15 residues. Germline V gene lookup returns CDR1 PRHDT and CDR2 FYEKMQ (reference sequence). V dropped 0 bases and J dropped 4 bases, with 10 bases sitting between them. This CDR3 is CASSLGLGDYNEQFF. The DNA for the CDR3 is TGTGCCAGCAGCTTAGGGTTAGGAGATTACAATGAGCAGTTCTTC.

V and J are TRBV5-4 and TRBJ1-1; D is perhaps TRBD1 (5 bases). The CDR3 contains 12 residues. Germline-derived CDR1 and CDR2 are SGHNT and YYREEE (reference sequence). V gave up 4 bases and J gave up 8 bases, with 12 bases separating them. The CDR3 coding sequence is TGTGCCAGCAGCCGCCCAGGGTCCGAAGCTTTCTTT. This codes for CASSRPGSEAFF. Drawing the rest from reference TRBV5-4 and TRBJ1-1, the complete variable domain is ETGVTQSPTHLIKTRGQQVTLRCSSQSGHNTVSWYQQALGQGPQFIFQYYREEENGRGNFPPRFSGLQFPNYSSELNVNALELDDSALYLCASSRPGSEAFFGQGTRLTVV.

The chain is built from TRBV24-1 and TRBJ2-2; 14 bases agree with TRBD2. This CDR3 spans 19 amino acids. Germline V lookup: CDR1 KGHDR, CDR2 SFDVKD. After removal of 2 bases from V and 5 bases from J, the junction contained 9 bases not matched to a gene. CDR3 region: CATSDSVGTSGRRTGELFF. In DNA, the CDR3 is TGTGCCACCAGTGATTCCGTAGGGACTAGCGGGAGACGGACCGGGGAGCTGTTTTTT.

This clone was observed once. The V gene is TRBV30, the J gene TRBJ1-1; D is ambiguous. Looked up from germline, CDR1 is GTSNPN and CDR2 is SVGIG (reference sequence). This CDR3 region has 14 residues. Trimming stripped 6 bases from V and 4 bases from J, with 18 bases between. CDR3 region: CACFKGPGTTEAFF. For the CDR3, the DNA is TGTGCCTGTTTCAAAGGACCGGGAACCACTGAAGCTTTCTTT.